This TCR beta chain was profiled in a study of blood T cell repertoires in COVID-19. Turning to the study itself: Sample material is recorded as cDNA or gDNA derived from T cells, B-cell-depleted T cells, or PBMCs.

Libraries were prepared by immunoSEQ multiplex PCR; TCRdb keeps only in-frame clonotypes and omits some of them. The table shows about 190,000 clones, with around 80% occurring only once. The germline V gene encodes CDR1 LGHDT and CDR2 YNNKEL (reference sequence). Trimming removed 0 bases from V and 5 bases from J, with 7 bases in between. CDR3 length equals 13 residues. V gene TRBV3-1 (or the pseudogene TRBV3-2) combines with J gene TRBJ1-2; no clear D gene. Material: peripheral blood. This clonotype was obtained from a human donor in a cohort sampled during active COVID-19. CDR3 residues: CASSQEFGYGYTF. CDR3 nucleotide sequence: TGTGCCAGCAGCCAAGAGTTCGGTTATGGCTACACCTTC.